This T cell receptor beta chain emerged from a study of graft-versus-host responses after intestinal transplantation. Regarding the study as a whole: Individuals who had graft-donor T cell macrochimerism had allografts that showed high graft-versus-host to host-versus-graft clonal ratios. HvG clone declines early post-transplant were associated with peak circulating GvH levels.

Produced via immunoSEQ multiplex PCR; TCRdb's table is partial and in-frame only. The sample consists of more than 95,000 clones, 90% of them appearing once. This CDR3 contains 15 residues. Germline CDR1 SGHNT, CDR2 YYREEE (reference sequence). V dropped 0 bases and J dropped 2; count of bases not matched to a gene: 4. As to this clone: What it binds is unknown.

This chain connects TRBV5-4 to TRBJ2-7; 8 bases match TRBD1. The sample consisted of unstimulated CD4+ T cells sorted from spleen or lymph node cells, taken before intestinal transplant. This clonotype was obtained from a human donor who received an intestinal transplant. CDR3: CASSLGTGTPYEQYF. CDR3 sequence (DNA): TGTGCCAGCAGCTTGGGGACAGGGACGCCCTACGAGCAGTACTTC.